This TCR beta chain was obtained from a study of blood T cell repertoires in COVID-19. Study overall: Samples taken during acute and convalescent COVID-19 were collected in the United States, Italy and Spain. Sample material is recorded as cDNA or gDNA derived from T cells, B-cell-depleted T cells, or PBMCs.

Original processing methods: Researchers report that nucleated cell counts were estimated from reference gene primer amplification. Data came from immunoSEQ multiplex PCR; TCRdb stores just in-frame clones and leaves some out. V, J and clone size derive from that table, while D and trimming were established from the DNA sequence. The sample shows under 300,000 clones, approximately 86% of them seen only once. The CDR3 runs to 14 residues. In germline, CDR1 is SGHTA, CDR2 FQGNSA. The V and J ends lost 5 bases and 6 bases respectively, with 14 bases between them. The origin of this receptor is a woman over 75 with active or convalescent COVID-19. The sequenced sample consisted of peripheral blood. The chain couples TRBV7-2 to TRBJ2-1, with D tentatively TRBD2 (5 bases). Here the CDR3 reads CASSLSLASNEQFF. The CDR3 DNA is TGTGCCAGCAGCCTGTCATTAGCGAGCAATGAGCAGTTCTTC. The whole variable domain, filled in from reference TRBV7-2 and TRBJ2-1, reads GAGVSQSPSNKVTEKGKDVELRCDPISGHTALYWYRQSLGQGLEFLIYFQGNSAPDKSGLPSDRFSAERTGGSVSTLTIQRTQQEDSAVYLCASSLSLASNEQFFGPGTRLTVL.